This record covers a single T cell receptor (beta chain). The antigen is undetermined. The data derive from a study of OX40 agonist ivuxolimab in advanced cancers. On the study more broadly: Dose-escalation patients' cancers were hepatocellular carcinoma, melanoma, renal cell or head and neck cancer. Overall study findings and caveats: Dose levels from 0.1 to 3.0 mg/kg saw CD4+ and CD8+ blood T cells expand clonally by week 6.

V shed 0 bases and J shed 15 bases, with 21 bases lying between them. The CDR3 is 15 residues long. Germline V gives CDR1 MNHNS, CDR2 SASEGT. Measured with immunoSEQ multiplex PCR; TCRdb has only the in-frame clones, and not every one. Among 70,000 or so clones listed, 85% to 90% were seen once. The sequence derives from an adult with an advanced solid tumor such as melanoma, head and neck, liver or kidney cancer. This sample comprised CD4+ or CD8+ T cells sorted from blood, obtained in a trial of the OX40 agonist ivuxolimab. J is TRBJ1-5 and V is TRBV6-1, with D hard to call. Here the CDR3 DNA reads TGTGCCAGCAGTGAAGCGAGATCAGGTAATCAAGCCCTGCATTTT. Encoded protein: CASSEARSGNQALHF.